This T cell receptor (beta chain) is drawn from a study of monozygotic twins with inflammatory bowel disease. Each sample had eight separate cDNA synthesis reactions. Template-switch reactions added UMIs with a 6-nucleotide sample barcode. TCRdb reprocessed the 5' RACE reads and stores each CDR3 protein as one record, lacking DNA. This repertoire includes 300,000 to 400,000 distinct CDR3 sequences. Researchers collected around 2.4 ml of blood per donor. The TCR sequence derives from a human donor with ulcerative colitis or Crohn's disease, or a healthy co-twin of an affected twin (not recorded which). Sequencing input: blood.

The chain's CDR3 is CASSPRAGGSYNEQFF. This sequence joins TRBV6-1 and TRBJ2-1. CDR3 length equals 16 residues. Per germline, CDR1 MNHNS and CDR2 SASEGT.